This T cell receptor (beta chain) is from a study of T cell clonality in common variable immunodeficiency. Donors gave 5 to 8 ml heparinized peripheral whole blood. The repertoire was sequenced with immunoSEQ multiplex PCR; TCRdb's copy has only in-frame clones and lacks some. The sample contains about 52,000 clones, none occurring once; 1.8% lies in the top ten. CDR3 length: 15 amino acids. CDR1 and CDR2 from the germline V gene are SGHTA and FQGTGA. This clone turned up a few times. The read is 3 residues too short to cover the CDR3 end, so that end is filled in from the germline J gene. Specimen: peripheral blood mononuclear cells. This sequence was found in a person aged 18-70 years in good health. The rearrangement joins TRBV7-3 to TRBJ2-3, with 7 nucleotides matching TRBD1. CDR3 bases read: TGTGCCAGCAGCTTAAGAGGGGGCGCCAGGGAGACG. This gives the protein CASSLRGGARET. The whole CDR3 region reads CASSLRGGARETQYF.